Below, one T cell receptor (beta chain) is given with its context. The clone's antigen remains unknown. It is likely a read error: a sequence one base away is far more abundant. The sample belongs to a study of regulatory T cells in long-lasting Graves disease (TCRdb year 2021). At the level of the whole study: Newly diagnosed Graves' disease patients had taken antithyroid drugs for less than 3 months. Persistent Graves' disease patients were compared with newly diagnosed Graves' disease patients by peripheral blood TCR sequencing and RNA sequencing. The study took place in China and was registered as a clinical trial. TCR sequencing covered approximately 13 persistent and 20 or so newly diagnosed Graves' disease patients, approximately 33 samples in total.

General conclusions and limits of the study: Sequencing and analysis were limited to the TCR beta chain. Peripheral blood alone was examined, since thyroid tissue, which constituted the primary lesion, could not be accessed. The authors acknowledged the small sample size as a limitation that may reduce accuracy. More public clonotypes were shared among persistent patients (under 3,000) than among newly diagnosed patients (just under 1,000). Compared with newly diagnosed patients, persistent Graves' disease patients had lower TCR Shannon entropy and fewer highly expanded clones, which suggests clonal expansion.

The sample's time point label, in plain terms: newly diagnosed GD, antithyroid drugs for less than 3 months. For both TCR sequencing and RNA sequencing, RNA was extracted from PBMCs in TRIzol. The diagnosis of Graves' disease was made according to American Thyroid Association guidelines. Patients for the study were recruited at an endocrinology department in Xi'an, China. Each patient gave 9 to 10 milliliters of peripheral blood, collected in an EDTA anticoagulant tube. Ficoll Paque Plus density gradient separation was used to isolate PBMCs, and no additional T cell sorting was done. An Agilent 2100 Bioanalyzer and agarose gel were used to check RNA quality, while a NanoDrop 2000 measured RNA concentration. The library was made by multiplex PCR. The sequencer listed for this sample is Illumina HiSeq 4000. To build TCR beta libraries, CDR3 regions were amplified by Arm-PCR using iRepertoire HTBI primers. Gel purification was performed on PCR products prior to sequencing. Processing in the source paper ran as follows. Gene usage analysis of CDR3 amino acid clonotypes relied on the 55 to 80 TRBV and 12 to 15 TRBJ segments identified across samples. COPE and FqMerger were used to merge filtered high-quality paired reads into contigs. BLAST was used to align contigs to IMGT TRBV, TRBD and TRBJ reference genes, with CDR3 defined following IMGT. Clonotypes above 0.1% frequency were classified as highly expanded clones. Shannon entropy served as the measure of repertoire diversity, while the Gini coefficient captured V-J evenness. Public clonotypes were defined as clonotypes shared by more than one individual. The public reads were run again by TCRdb, first through fastp at Q25 and then through MiXCR, and only productive beta chains were kept. Every CDR3 protein is listed once, alongside the most common genes and DNA of its rows. TCRdb, rather than the study authors, made the V and J calls. The sample table contains about 320,000 distinct CDR3 sequences; only one count was recorded for approximately 20% of them. Of the sample, around 36% is held by the ten largest clones.

The starting material was peripheral blood mononuclear cells (PBMCs), obtained at new diagnosis, from a patient treated with antithyroid drugs. The clonotype was recovered from a female donor with Graves disease.

This receptor carries the CDR3 CVSSLYMGEQYF. The DNA reads TGTGTCAGCAGTTTATATATGGGGGAGCAGTACTTC. This sequence uses TRBV28 and TRBJ2-7; there is no confident call for the D gene. Taken from the germline V gene, the CDR1 and CDR2 loops are MDHEN and SYDVKM. The cysteine opens and the phenylalanine closes a CDR3 of 12 amino acids. Left in the record is the CDR3 DNA by itself, 36 bases read in frame from the first base.